This TCR beta chain was sequenced for a study of cytomegalovirus exposure and HLA in healthy donors. The study, taken as a whole, reports: Reports credit the classifier with highly specific, highly sensitive diagnosis of cytomegalovirus status. In vitro data verified a few CMV-associated chains as specific for CMV antigens.

A few counts support this clone. The antigen is undetermined. From germline, CDR1 is LNHDA and CDR2 SQIVND (reference sequence). V lost 6 bases and J 1 base, leaving 14 bases between the germline ends. The CDR3 contains 15 residues. It was with 60 Vbeta and 13 Jbeta primers that the PCR ran. Clones were read by immunoSEQ multiplex PCR, and TCRdb kept only the in-frame ones, dropping some. Of fewer than 150,000 clones in the sample, roughly 14% were seen once. This sequence joins TRBV19 and TRBJ2-3; D possibly corresponds to TRBD1 (6 bases). Sequenced sample: PBMCs. The TCR comes from a woman aged 18-29 years in good health and CMV-seronegative. Written as DNA, the CDR3 is TGTGCCAGTAGGAAAGGGGGTGGGGGCACAGATACGCAGTATTTT. Translated: CASRKGGGGTDTQYF.